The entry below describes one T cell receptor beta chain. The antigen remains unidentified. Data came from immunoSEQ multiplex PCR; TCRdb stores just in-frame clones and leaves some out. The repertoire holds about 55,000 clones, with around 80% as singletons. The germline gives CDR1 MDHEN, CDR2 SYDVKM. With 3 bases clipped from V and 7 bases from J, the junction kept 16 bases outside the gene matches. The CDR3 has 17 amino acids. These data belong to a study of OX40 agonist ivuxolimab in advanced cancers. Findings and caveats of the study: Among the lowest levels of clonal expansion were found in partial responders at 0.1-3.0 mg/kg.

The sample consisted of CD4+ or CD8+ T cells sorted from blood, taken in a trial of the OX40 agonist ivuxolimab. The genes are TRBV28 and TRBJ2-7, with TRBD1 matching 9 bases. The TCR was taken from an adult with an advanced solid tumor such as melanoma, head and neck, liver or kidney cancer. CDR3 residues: CASSLVNSGTGNAEQYF. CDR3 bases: TGTGCCAGCAGTTTGGTAAATTCCGGGACAGGGAATGCGGAGCAGTACTTC.